A selection of T cell receptor beta chains follows, all from one sample in a study of relationships among human T cell subsets. One entry per CDR3 protein, called by TCRdb with MiXCR from the multiplex PCR reads. The sample lists roughly 7,600 distinct CDR3 sequences, around 70% occurring once. The sequencing sample was made of naive and transitional (CD45RA+) T cells sorted from blood. The receptors derive from a middle-aged man in good health. Both conserved end residues are part of each CDR3. Fields, in order: J gene, D gene, V gene, clone size, CDR3 protein, CDR3 DNA. A D gene is named only where the DNA matches it firmly. Some rows mark clone size as missing; the rest say once, few, many or name a class of expanded clone.

TRBJ1-1 | . | TRBV12-3/TRBV12-4 | few | CASSLARYTEAFF | TGTGCCAGCAGTTTAGCGCGATATACTGAAGCTTTCTTT
TRBJ2-3 | TRBD2 | TRBV12-3/TRBV12-4 | . | CASSPSGVLTDTQYF | TGTGCCAGCAGCCCAAGCGGGGTGCTCACAGATACGCAGTATTTT
TRBJ2-1 | TRBD2 | TRBV7-9 | . | CASSKGTSGGKEQFF | TGTGCCAGCAGCAAAGGGACTAGCGGGGGTAAGGAGCAGTTCTTC
TRBJ2-7 | . | TRBV27 | . | CASSFGLDPAYEQYF | TGTGCCAGCAGTTTCGGACTCGATCCCGCCTACGAGCAGTACTTC
TRBJ2-7 | . | TRBV20-1 | . | CSASPTRRNEQYF | TGCAGTGCGTCGCCGACTAGGAGGAACGAGCAGTACTTC
TRBJ2-2 | TRBD2 | TRBV2 | . | CASGTSGITGELFF | TGTGCCAGCGGGACTAGCGGGATTACCGGGGAGCTGTTTTTT
TRBJ2-1 | TRBD1 | TRBV12-3/TRBV12-4 | . | CASSNRGYNTYNEQFF | TGTGCCAGCAGTAACAGGGGGTACAATACCTACAATGAGCAGTTCTTC
TRBJ2-7 | . | TRBV6-5 | . | CASRPDRLRYEQYF | TGTGCCAGCAGACCTGACAGGCTCCGGTACGAGCAGTACTTC
TRBJ2-7 | . | TRBV6-5 | . | CASSSIPGPFYEQYF | TGTGCCAGCAGTTCCATACCGGGCCCCTTCTACGAGCAGTACTTC
TRBJ2-2 | . | TRBV4-1 | . | CASSQEGSGTGELFF | TGCGCCAGCAGCCAAGAAGGGAGCGGCACCGGGGAGCTGTTTTTT
TRBJ2-5 | . | TRBV5-1 | few | CASSPSLWGLETQYF | TGCGCCAGCAGCCCCTCCCTTTGGGGGCTCGAGACCCAGTACTTC
TRBJ2-3 | . | TRBV6-5 | few | CASSSRGIAGKEQYF | TGTGCCAGCAGCTCCAGGGGGATAGCGGGGAAGGAGCAGTATTTT
TRBJ2-3 | . | TRBV11-2 | . | CASSSREGTDTQYF | TGTGCCAGCAGCTCCAGGGAAGGCACAGATACGCAGTATTTT
TRBJ1-5 | . | TRBV12-3/TRBV12-4 | . | CASTLSGGRQHF | TGTGCCAGCACCCTCAGTGGGGGGCGACAGCATTTT
TRBJ2-1 | . | TRBV27 | once | CASSPEEGERPYNEQFF | TGTGCCAGCAGCCCAGAAGAGGGGGAGAGACCCTACAATGAGCAGTTCTTC
TRBJ2-1 | . | TRBV29-1 | once | CSVEGINEQFF | TGCAGCGTTGAAGGGATCAATGAGCAGTTCTTC
TRBJ2-5 | . | TRBV6-6 | . | CASSYGPRGLGETQYF | TGTGCCAGCAGTTACGGCCCACGGGGGCTGGGAGAGACCCAGTACTTC
TRBJ1-2 | . | TRBV11-2 | . | CASSTGAHNRYTF | TGTGCCAGCAGCACCGGAGCACATAATCGCTACACCTTC
TRBJ2-3 | TRBD1 | TRBV11-2 | once | CASSLAGQGATDTQYF | TGTGCCAGCAGCTTAGCAGGACAGGGGGCTACAGATACGCAGTATTTT
TRBJ2-3 | . | TRBV27 | . | CASSSDFTDTQYF | TGTGCCAGCAGTTCAGATTTCACAGATACGCAGTATTTT
TRBJ1-1 | . | TRBV5-7 | . | CASSLPGAEGTEAFF | TGTGCCAGCAGCCTTCCGGGGGCAGAGGGTACTGAAGCTTTCTTT
TRBJ2-7 | TRBD1 | TRBV11-2 | . | CASSLEADRGGLDEQYF | TGTGCCAGCAGCTTAGAAGCGGACAGGGGCGGACTGGACGAGCAGTACTTC
TRBJ1-1 | TRBD1 | TRBV4-1 | . | CASSQPATGDTEAFF | TGCGCCAGCAGCCAGCCAGCGACAGGGGATACTGAAGCTTTCTTT
TRBJ2-7 | . | TRBV12-3/TRBV12-4 | once | CASSPSGYEQYF | TGTGCCAGCAGCCCCAGTGGGTACGAGCAGTACTTC
TRBJ1-1 | . | TRBV27 | . | CASSLIGNDVAFF | TGTGCCAGCAGTTTAATCGGGAATGATGTAGCTTTCTTT
TRBJ1-5 | . | TRBV4-2 | . | CASSQEQGGGNQPQHF | TGTGCCAGCAGCCAAGAGCAGGGAGGGGGCAATCAGCCCCAGCATTTT
TRBJ1-1 | . | TRBV11-2 | . | CASSLRPMNTEAFF | TGTGCCAGCAGCTTACGGCCGATGAACACTGAAGCTTTCTTT
TRBJ1-5 | TRBD1 | TRBV18 | . | CASSPTTGGGNQPQHF | TGTGCCAGCTCACCCACGACAGGGGGCGGGAATCAGCCCCAGCATTTT
TRBJ2-3 | . | TRBV18 | . | CASSPLGTDTQYF | TGTGCCAGCTCACCACTGGGGACAGATACGCAGTATTTT
TRBJ2-1 | . | TRBV29-1 | once | CSVGAGSGGYNEQFF | TGCAGCGTTGGAGCCGGGAGTGGCGGCTACAATGAGCAGTTCTTC
TRBJ2-2 | . | TRBV7-9 | . | CASSPPDSAFFNTGELFF | TGTGCCAGCAGCCCCCCAGACTCGGCTTTCTTTAACACCGGGGAGCTGTTTTTT
TRBJ2-1 | TRBD2 | TRBV7-9 | . | CASSLGLDGGAKSYNEQFF | TGTGCCAGCAGTCTAGGGTTAGACGGGGGGGCCAAATCCTACAATGAGCAGTTCTTC
TRBJ1-6 | . | TRBV10-3 | once | CAISESRGSPLHF | TGTGCCATCAGTGAGTCCAGAGGTTCACCCCTCCACTTT
TRBJ1-5 | . | TRBV6-5 | . | CASSYGLSHNQPQHF | TGTGCCAGCAGTTACGGGTTGTCGCACAATCAGCCCCAGCATTTT
TRBJ2-1 | TRBD1 | TRBV28 | . | CVSSPPPSGQLRDEQFF | TGTGTCAGCAGTCCCCCGCCGTCGGGACAGCTCAGGGATGAGCAGTTCTTC
TRBJ2-1 | . | TRBV13 | few | CASSYSLGDQNYNEQFF | TGTGCCAGCAGCTATTCGTTAGGGGACCAGAATTACAATGAGCAGTTCTTC
TRBJ1-4 | . | TRBV11-1 | once | CASSQPSEGEKLFF | TGTGCCAGCAGCCAACCCTCGGAGGGCGAAAAACTGTTTTTT
TRBJ2-3 | . | TRBV20-1 | . | CSAGTDTQYF | TGCAGTGCCGGGACAGATACGCAGTATTTT
TRBJ2-4 | TRBD2 | TRBV2 | . | CASSELAGDLAKNIQYF | TGTGCCAGCAGTGAACTAGCGGGGGACCTAGCCAAAAACATTCAGTACTTC
TRBJ2-1 | TRBD2 | TRBV28 | . | CASSFTGTSGRANEQFF | TGTGCCAGCAGTTTTACTGGGACTAGCGGGAGGGCCAATGAGCAGTTCTTC
TRBJ1-1 | TRBD1 | TRBV5-1 | few | CASGMGQGDTEAFF | TGCGCCAGCGGAATGGGACAGGGCGACACTGAAGCTTTCTTT
TRBJ2-2 | TRBD2 | TRBV2 | . | CACHGTSATGELFF | TGTGCCTGCCACGGGACTAGCGCCACCGGGGAGCTGTTTTTT
TRBJ1-5 | . | TRBV29-1 | . | CSVDLYSNQPQHF | TGCAGCGTTGATTTGTATAGCAATCAGCCCCAGCATTTT
TRBJ1-4 | TRBD1 | TRBV28 | . | CASSSDREALFF | TGTGCCAGCAGTTCGGACAGGGAGGCACTGTTTTTT
TRBJ2-7 | . | TRBV28 | . | CASSFRVSSYEQYF | TGTGCCAGCAGTTTCAGGGTTAGCTCCTACGAGCAGTACTTC
TRBJ2-7 | TRBD2 | TRBV11-2 | . | CASSTIGLAGDVFYEQYF | TGTGCCAGCAGCACCATCGGACTAGCGGGAGATGTGTTTTACGAGCAGTACTTC
TRBJ1-6 | . | TRBV14 | few | CASSQEGPGNNSPLHF | TGTGCCAGCAGCCAAGAAGGGCCAGGGAATAATTCACCCCTCCACTTT
TRBJ1-6 | . | TRBV27 | . | CASGESYNSPLHF | TGTGCCAGCGGAGAGTCCTATAATTCACCCCTCCACTTT
TRBJ2-1 | . | TRBV24-1 | . | CATSDFSPQTNNEQFF | TGTGCCACCAGTGATTTTTCCCCCCAAACGAACAATGAGCAGTTCTTC
TRBJ2-7 | . | TRBV10-3 | . | CTTGSNRAPYEQYF | TGTACCACCGGTAGCAACAGGGCACCCTACGAGCAGTACTTC
TRBJ2-3 | TRBD2 | TRBV2 | . | CASMGGLASWATDTQYF | TGTGCCAGCATGGGGGGACTAGCATCGTGGGCCACAGATACGCAGTATTTT
TRBJ2-7 | TRBD1 | TRBV12-3/TRBV12-4 | . | CASSQGFQGASSYEQYF | TGTGCCAGCAGCCAAGGATTCCAGGGGGCGAGCTCCTACGAGCAGTACTTC